One TCR beta chain is described in this entry. Antigen: not known. As it was prepared, the TCRbeta library received unique molecular identifiers. TCRdb analysed the PCR reads with MiXCR anew, one entry per CDR3 protein. Among about 310,000 distinct CDR3 sequences listed, 20% to 30% were seen once. The sample belongs to a study of T-cell reconstitution after alpha-beta-depleted transplantation in children. Findings and caveats of the study: Certain patients had high TCRbeta diversity at day 60, and it came from recipient T cells and thymic progenitors that survived. Expanded graft clones numbering several hundred reportedly gave rise to alpha-beta T cells about two months after transplant.

Trimming cost V 1 base and J 7 bases; bases outside gene matches: 9. The CDR3 runs 16 residues. The germline CDR1 and CDR2 sequences are SGDLS and YYNGEE. The sequence was obtained from a male patient between 10 and 17 years old who had a stem cell transplant for acute lymphoblastic leukemia, so the T cells may come from the graft donor. The chain recombines TRBV9 with TRBJ2-1; 9 nucleotides match TRBD2. The sequenced sample was PBMCs, mostly from graft donor cells, obtained 180 days after TCRalphabeta/CD19-depleted stem cell transplant. CDR3 coding DNA: TGTGCCAGCAGCGTACTGGCGGGAGGGCCAGGGAATGAGCAGTTCTTC. It codes for CASSVLAGGPGNEQFF.